This T cell receptor (beta chain) was captured by sequencing in a study of shared clonotypes between healthy human individuals. This CDR3 contains 15 residues. V was clipped by 3 bases and J by 1 base, with 12 bases between them. Germline-derived CDR1 and CDR2 are LNHDA and SQIVND (reference sequence). On sorted subsets, replicate PCRs used 200 to 250 ng DNA, or about 30,000 T cell genomes. TCRdb keeps only in-frame clones here, not all; method: immunoSEQ multiplex PCR. The data hold 330,000 or so clones, with 73% observed a single time. This clone was recorded only once. This chain uses TRBV19 with TRBJ1-2; D is uncertain. The sequenced material came from memory CD4+ T cells sorted from blood. Subset of the sample: CD45RA-negative fraction. The sequence derives from a man younger than 40 in good health. DNA for the CDR3: TGTGCCAGTAGTATTTTGTCAGCTATTAACTATGGCTACACCTTC. Translation: CASSILSAINYGYTF.